This T cell receptor beta chain was identified in a study of shared clonotypes between healthy human individuals. Whole-study findings and limits: Tissue TCR repertoires likely differ from these blood-only repertoires. The low donor count limited represented genetic and exposure-history diversity.

The CDR3 is 15 amino acids. V was pared by 3 bases and J by 5 bases, with 14 bases between. Per the germline V gene, CDR1 is KGHSH and CDR2 is LQKENI. Over several immunoSEQ plates, each subset's genomic DNA was distributed in even portions. Profiling relied on immunoSEQ multiplex PCR, and the TCRdb table lists in-frame clones only, not all of them. The sample consists of 2 million to 2.5 million clones, almost 96% of them appearing once. A remark on this clone: What it recognizes is unknown.

From CD4+ cells came CD45RA+ naive and CD45RA-negative memory subsets. The sequencing sample was made of naive CD4+ T cells sorted from blood. Regarding subset: CD45RA+ positively selected. This chain links TRBV18 with TRBJ2-1; perhaps TRBD1 as D (6 bases). This sequence was found in a young man in good health. The CDR3 sequence: CASSPPMQGNNEQFF. The CDR3 DNA reads TGTGCCAGCTCACCGCCGATGCAGGGGAACAATGAGCAGTTCTTC.